The 25 T cell receptor beta chains below all came from one sample that was sequenced in a study of shared clonotypes between healthy human individuals. Sequenced by immunoSEQ multiplex PCR; TCRdb stores in-frame clones only, minus some. The data hold some 530,000 clones, with 65% to 85% observed a single time. Source material: PBMCs. All receptors come from a woman in her 40s in good health. Some clones in this sample may be carry-over from other donors' samples.

The gene calls are TRBV5-4 and TRBJ2-3; D gene uncertain. Germline V gene lookup returns CDR1 SGHNT and CDR2 YYREEE (reference sequence). The V end lost 0 bases, the J end lost 4 bases, and 9 bases lay between the germline ends. The CDR3 has 14 residues. CDR3 nucleotide sequence: TGTGCCAGCAGCTTGGGGGTGGGCCCAGATACGCAGTATTTT. Translated, it gives CASSLGVGPDTQYF.

V and J are TRBV7-8 and TRBJ2-7; 14 bases align to TRBD2. The V gene end was trimmed by 7 bases and the J gene end by 5 bases; junction bases not matched to a gene: 7. Germline-derived CDR1 and CDR2 are SGHVS and FQNEAQ. This CDR3 region has 15 residues. For the CDR3, the DNA is TGTGCCAGCAAGCGGACTAGCGGGAGGCCCCACGAGCAGTACTTC. This encodes CASKRTSGRPHEQYF.

The rearrangement uses TRBV4-1 and TRBJ2-5; 10 bases are a match to TRBD2. CDR3 length equals 16 residues. Germline V CDR1 and CDR2: MGHRA, YSYEKL. V dropped 4 bases and J dropped 2; count of bases not matched to a gene: 7. Here the CDR3 reads CASSPGGAGGQETQYF. DNA of the CDR3: TGCGCCAGCAGCCCTGGTGGAGCGGGAGGGCAAGAGACCCAGTACTTC.

V and J are TRBV28 and TRBJ1-5; D remains ambiguous. The ends were cut back, 7 bases at V and 2 bases at J, with 12 bases in the middle. Germline CDR1 is MDHEN and CDR2 is SYDVKM. The CDR3 covers 14 residues. DNA for the CDR3: TGTGCCAGCACGCCCCAGCTGGGCAATCAGCCCCAGCATTTT. Amino acids: CASTPQLGNQPQHF.

The chain uses TRBV5-5 and TRBJ1-3; D gene uncertain. Between the trimmed V and J ends, which lost 0 bases and 3 bases, there was a span of 4 bases. Germline V lookup: CDR1 SGHKS, CDR2 YYEKEE (reference sequence). CDR3 length: 13 amino acids. The CDR3 here is CASSLGDGNTIYF. CDR3 bases: TGTGCCAGCAGCTTGGGCGATGGAAACACCATATATTTT.

The chain joins TRBV7-6 to TRBJ2-2, with unresolved D. The germline V and J ends were trimmed by 11 bases and 0 bases, with 10 bases remaining between them. The CDR3 runs to 13 residues. Germline V lookup: CDR1 SGHVS, CDR2 FNYEAQ. CDR3 DNA sequence: TGTGCCGCCCCAGACTCGAACACCGGGGAGCTGTTTTTT. It yields the protein CAAPDSNTGELFF. Looking up the rest from reference TRBV7-6 and TRBJ2-2 gives the full variable domain: GAGVSQSPRYKVTKRGQDVALRCDPISGHVSLYWYRQALGQGPEFLTYFNYEAQQDKSGLPNDRFSAERPEGSISTLTIQRTEQRDSAMYRCAAPDSNTGELFFGEGSRLTVL.

The chain links TRBV9 to TRBJ2-1, with 8 bases identical to TRBD2. CDR3 size: 14 residues. Trimming at V came to 2 bases and at J to 5 bases, leaving 3 bases not matched to a gene. Germline lookup yields CDR1 SGDLS and CDR2 YYNGEE. The CDR3 sequence is CASSVSGTNNEQFF. The CDR3 region has the DNA TGTGCCAGCAGCGTTAGCGGGACCAACAATGAGCAGTTCTTC.

Remarks on this clone: A single base is all that separates this from a far larger clone, so a read error is likely. Other nucleotide sequences in the sample specify the same CDR3. V is TRBV4-3 and J is TRBJ1-3; D remains unclear. Germline loops: CDR1 LGHNA, CDR2 YSLEER. The CDR3 loop spans 15 amino acids. The CDR3: CASSQTYSSGNTIYF. The CDR3 DNA reads as TGCGCCAGCAGCCAGACCTATAGCTCTGGAAACACCATATACTTT.

The chain joins TRBV4-1 to TRBJ2-3; 9 bases are shared with TRBD1. With 3 bases clipped from V and 5 bases from J, the junction kept 6 bases outside the gene matches. Germline assignment: CDR1 MGHRA and CDR2 YSYEKL. The CDR3 runs 15 residues. The CDR3 here is CASSHPVDRGDTQYF. The CDR3 DNA follows: TGCGCCAGCAGCCACCCAGTGGACAGGGGAGATACGCAGTATTTT.

As regards this clone: Only one base separates this from a far larger clonotype, so it likely reflects a read error. The chain has TRBV7-6 and TRBJ1-2; D is unclear. With 5 bases removed from V and 4 bases from J, the gap between germline ends came to 17 bases. The CDR3 has 15 residues. Germline V gives CDR1 SGHVS, CDR2 FNYEAQ. This CDR3 is CASSVNRAAPYGYTF. For the CDR3, the DNA is TGTGCCAGCAGCGTCAACCGGGCCGCGCCCTATGGCTACACCTTC.

This rearrangement joins TRBV2 to TRBJ1-1, with D perhaps TRBD1 (6 bases). Germline CDR1 SNHLY, CDR2 FYNNEI. The CDR3 contains 13 residues. The V end lost 6 bases, the J end lost 3 bases, and 11 bases lay between the germline ends. The CDR3 DNA reads as TGTGCCAGCAGAGTACAGGGCTACACTGAAGCTTTCTTT. Protein: CASRVQGYTEAFF. Combining the CDR3 with reference TRBV2 and TRBJ1-1 gives the whole variable domain EPEVTQTPSHQVTQMGQEVILRCVPISNHLYFYWYRQILGQKVEFLVSFYNNEISEKSEIFDDQFSVERPDGSNFTLKIRSTKLEDSAMYFCASRVQGYTEAFFGQGTRLTVV.

The CDR3 sequence: CASSYSREAEQYF. The DNA for the CDR3 is TGTGCCAGCAGTTACTCGAGGGAGGCCGAGCAGTACTTC. The genes are TRBV6-5 and TRBJ2-7, with TRBD2 as a possible D gene (6 bases). The CDR3 contains 13 residues. V was shortened by 0 bases and J by 6 bases, with 9 bases between the two germline ends. Looked up from germline, CDR1 is MNHEY and CDR2 is SVGAGI.

This chain links TRBV6-1 with TRBJ2-1, with D maybe TRBD1 (5 bases). V was shortened by 9 bases and J by 0 bases, with 15 bases between the two germline ends. Looked up from germline, CDR1 is MNHNS and CDR2 is SASEGT. This CDR3 comprises 15 residues. Written as DNA, the CDR3 is TGTGCCAGTCTCAAAGGGGTCAGCTCCTACAATGAGCAGTTCTTC. This sequence encodes CASLKGVSSYNEQFF.

This rearrangement joins TRBV27 to TRBJ2-2, with TRBD2 matching over 10 bases. V dropped 3 bases and J dropped 7; count of bases not matched to a gene: 11. CDR3 length: 17 amino acids. Germline CDR1 reads MNHEY; CDR2 reads SMNVEV (reference sequence). The CDR3 sequence: CASSFKREGSKGGELFF. In nucleotides, the CDR3 is TGTGCCAGCAGTTTCAAGCGGGAGGGCAGCAAGGGCGGGGAGCTGTTTTTT.

CDR3 region: CASSGSGEEEQYF. The CDR3 DNA reads TGTGCCAGCAGTGGGTCAGGGGAGGAAGAGCAGTACTTC. This chain uses TRBV2 with TRBJ2-7; D might be TRBD1 or TRBD2, each matching 6 bases. Per the germline V gene, CDR1 is SNHLY and CDR2 is FYNNEI. V was trimmed by 4 bases and J by 7 bases, leaving 14 bases between them. This CDR3 is built from 13 residues. Based on the CDR3 plus reference TRBV2 and TRBJ2-7, the full variable domain is EPEVTQTPSHQVTQMGQEVILRCVPISNHLYFYWYRQILGQKVEFLVSFYNNEISEKSEIFDDQFSVERPDGSNFTLKIRSTKLEDSAMYFCASSGSGEEEQYFGPGTRLTVT.

Worth noting for this clone: This likely traces to a read error, being one base from a far larger clone. This sample includes further DNA sequences coding for the same CDR3. The chain joins TRBV15 to TRBJ1-1, with D hard to call. V lost 3 bases to trimming and J lost 0 bases, with 14 bases between them. The CDR3 has 16 amino acids. Germline CDR1 LNHNV, CDR2 YYDKDF (reference sequence). CDR3 coding DNA: TGTGCCACCAGCAGGGATATAGTGGAGATGAACACTGAAGCTTTCTTT. Protein product: CATSRDIVEMNTEAFF.

With respect to this clone: This likely stems from a read error, as it lies one base from a far larger clone. The chain employs TRBV5-8 and TRBJ2-7; D is unclear. The CDR3 is made up of 13 amino acids. V was cut by 1 base and J by 0 bases, with 5 bases left in between. Per germline, CDR1 SGHTS and CDR2 YDEGEE. The CDR3 loop is CASSLQSSYEQYF. The CDR3 DNA sequence: TGTGCCAGCAGCTTGCAGAGCTCCTACGAGCAGTACTTC.

The chain employs TRBV7-8 and TRBJ2-7; TRBD2 matches 10 bases. Trimming cost V 6 bases and J 3 bases; bases outside gene matches: 8. The CDR3 totals 15 residues. CDR1 SGHVS and CDR2 FQNEAQ come from the germline V gene. The CDR3 loop is CASRPWTSGGYEQYF. CDR3 bases: TGTGCCAGCAGACCCTGGACTAGCGGAGGCTACGAGCAGTACTTC.

The chain employs TRBV9 and TRBJ2-2; no clear D gene. Deletions cut 0 bases from V and 7 bases from J, with 7 bases between. CDR1 is SGDLS, CDR2 YYNGEE, per germline. The CDR3 has 13 amino acids. The CDR3 DNA reads as TGTGCCAGCAGCGTAGAAATGGGCGGGGAGCTGTTTTTT. The encoded protein is CASSVEMGGELFF.

This rearrangement joins TRBV15 to TRBJ2-1, with 9 bases fitting TRBD2. Germline V gene lookup returns CDR1 LNHNV and CDR2 YYDKDF (reference sequence). The V and J ends lost 8 bases and 0 bases, in that order; junction bases with no gene match: 5. This CDR3 has 15 amino acids. The CDR3 region is CATAREGSSYNEQFF. The CDR3 DNA follows: TGTGCCACCGCGCGGGAGGGAAGCTCCTACAATGAGCAGTTCTTC.

Details on this clone: Within the sample, other DNA sequences also encode this same CDR3. CDR3 sequence reads: CASSLSGRPNNEQFF. The CDR3 region has the DNA TGTGCCAGCAGTTTAAGCGGGAGGCCCAACAATGAGCAGTTCTTC. The genes are TRBV27 and TRBJ2-1; TRBD2 aligns across 9 bases. Germline V gene data show CDR1 as MNHEY and CDR2 as SMNVEV (reference sequence). CDR3 length equals 15 residues. V gave up 2 bases and J gave up 5 bases; unmatched junction bases: 4.

The genes are TRBV6-5 and TRBJ1-1; D is unclear. Trimming left V 5 bases short and J 5 bases short, with 18 bases between. The CDR3 consists of 15 residues. CDR1 and CDR2 from the germline V gene are MNHEY and SVGAGI. The CDR3 DNA sequence: TGTGCCAGCAGTCCCCGTGGGTTTGCCGCAACTGAAGCTTTCTTT. The encoded protein is CASSPRGFAATEAFF.

This clone came up a few times. V and J are TRBV5-4 and TRBJ2-3; D possibly matches TRBD1 or TRBD2 (5 bases each). V lost 3 bases, J lost 4 bases, and 12 bases lay in between. Per germline, CDR1 SGHNT and CDR2 YYREEE (reference sequence). The CDR3 has 14 residues. The CDR3 bases are TGTGCCAGCAGCTCGGGCCGAGGGGCAGATACGCAGTATTTT. It yields the protein CASSSGRGADTQYF.

The chain couples TRBV27 to TRBJ1-5; D unresolved. The germline CDR1 and CDR2 sequences are MNHEY and SMNVEV (reference sequence). V lost 7 bases and J 7 bases, leaving 20 bases between the germline ends. The length of the CDR3 is 15 residues. The CDR3 loop reads CASTRSGGRGQPQHF. The CDR3 DNA is TGTGCCAGCACCCGCTCGGGAGGACGAGGACAGCCCCAGCATTTT.

In this sample, this clone turned up once. This sequence joins TRBV11-2 and TRBJ2-3; D is unresolved. The V gene's germline CDR1 is SGHAT and CDR2 FQNNGV. CDR3 length: 14 amino acids. Trimming took 5 bases from V and 0 from J, leaving 9 bases between them. CDR3 amino acids: CASSLTFSTDTQYF. The CDR3 DNA is TGTGCCAGCAGCCTTACTTTTAGCACAGATACGCAGTATTTT.